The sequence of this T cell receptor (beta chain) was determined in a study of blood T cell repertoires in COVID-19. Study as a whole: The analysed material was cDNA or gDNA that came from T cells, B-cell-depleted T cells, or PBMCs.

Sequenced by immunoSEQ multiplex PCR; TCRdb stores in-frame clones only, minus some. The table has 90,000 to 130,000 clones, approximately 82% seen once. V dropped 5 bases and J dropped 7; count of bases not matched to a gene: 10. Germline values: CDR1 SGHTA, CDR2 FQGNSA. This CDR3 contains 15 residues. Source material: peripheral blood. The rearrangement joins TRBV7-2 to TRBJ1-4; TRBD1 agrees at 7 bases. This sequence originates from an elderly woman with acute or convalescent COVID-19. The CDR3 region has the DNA TGTGCCAGCAGCGTACAGGGGACGAGTCGTGAAAAACTGTTTTTT. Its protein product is CASSVQGTSREKLFF.